Listed below are T cell receptor beta chains from one sample, sequenced in a study of T cells after yellow fever vaccination. TCRdb redid the calling of the 5' RACE reads with MiXCR, one entry per CDR3 protein. The sample includes approximately 510,000 distinct CDR3 sequences, 20% to 25% of them seen just once. Sequenced material: PBMCs, taken more than 20 days after the first yellow fever vaccination. The receptors here all came from a young man who received the YFV17D yellow fever vaccine. Both conserved end residues are part of each CDR3. D genes are given only for firm matches. Only part of the rows carry a size: once, few, many, or a class if the clone is expanded.

>.|TRBJ1-5|TRBV20-1|.
CSAFGRVSNQPQHF
TGCAGTGCATTTGGCAGGGTAAGCAATCAGCCCCAGCATTTT
>.|TRBJ2-5|TRBV28|.
CASSNRETQYF
TGTGCCAGCAGCAATCGGGAGACCCAGTACTTC
>.|TRBJ2-3|TRBV6-5|.
CASSFPGKADTQYF
TGTGCCAGCAGTTTTCCAGGGAAGGCGGATACGCAGTATTTT
>few|TRBJ2-4|TRBV12-3/TRBV12-4|.
CASSLQAQNIQYF
TGTGCCAGCAGTTTACAGGCACAAAACATTCAGTACTTC
>.|TRBJ2-7|TRBV27|.
CASSPTVSYEQYF
TGTGCCAGCAGCCCGACAGTTTCCTACGAGCAGTACTTC
>.|TRBJ2-1|TRBV12-5|TRBD2
CASGLGVISGGYNEQFF
TGTGCTAGTGGTTTGGGGGTTATAAGCGGGGGGTATAATGAGCAGTTCTTC
>.|TRBJ1-6|TRBV27|TRBD1
CASSYDLRQGSTLHF
TGTGCCAGCAGTTACGACCTGAGACAGGGTAGCACCCTCCACTTT
>.|TRBJ2-7|TRBV20-1|TRBD1
CSAIEPGGLGGYEQYF
TGCAGTGCTATAGAACCAGGGGGCTTGGGCGGGTACGAGCAGTACTTC
>few|TRBJ2-1|TRBV19|.
CASHGQSSYNEQFF
TGTGCCAGCCACGGGCAGAGCTCCTACAATGAGCAGTTCTTC
>.|TRBJ2-4|TRBV5-1|.
CASTEDSNIQYF
TGCGCCAGCACCGAGGACAGTAACATTCAGTACTTC
>few|TRBJ1-5|TRBV18|.
CASSPQPASNQPQHF
TGTGCCAGCTCACCACAGCCAGCCTCGAATCAGCCCCAGCATTTT
>.|TRBJ2-5|TRBV2|.
CASNSGTFQETQYF
TGTGCCAGCAACTCTGGGACTTTCCAAGAGACCCAGTACTTC
>few|TRBJ2-3|TRBV24-1|.
CATRETATDTQYF
TGTGCCACCAGGGAGACAGCGACAGATACGCAGTATTTT
>.|TRBJ1-2|TRBV28|.
CASSPSVGRTLTYGYTF
TGTGCCAGCAGTCCCTCCGTAGGTAGGACCCTCACCTATGGCTACACCTTC
>few|TRBJ2-3|TRBV20-1|.
CSAPHGMGDTQYF
TGCAGTGCTCCCCATGGGATGGGAGATACGCAGTATTTT
>few|TRBJ2-5|TRBV12-3/TRBV12-4|.
CASSPFGGPSRKETQYF
TGTGCCAGCAGCCCGTTCGGGGGGCCTTCGCGCAAAGAGACCCAGTACTTC
>once|TRBJ2-3|TRBV7-2|TRBD2
CASSLARVAGGSSTVTQYF
TGTGCCAGCAGCTTAGCGCGGGTAGCGGGGGGCTCGAGCACAGTTACGCAGTATTTT
>.|TRBJ1-5|TRBV6-2/TRBV6-3|.
CASSYGNHQPQHF
TGTGCCAGCAGTTACGGGAATCACCAGCCCCAGCATTTT
>.|TRBJ1-2|TRBV15|.
CATSRSRTANYGYTF
TGTGCCACCAGCAGATCTCGGACAGCTAACTATGGCTACACCTTC
>.|TRBJ2-2|TRBV5-6|.
CASSRFRDMAGELFF
TGTGCCAGCAGCCGTTTCAGGGATATGGCCGGGGAGCTGTTTTTT
>.|TRBJ1-3|TRBV27|.
CASSFHWRPGNTIYF
TGTGCCAGCAGTTTCCATTGGCGCCCTGGAAACACCATATATTTT
>few|TRBJ2-1|TRBV12-3/TRBV12-4|.
CASSSRGAVGANEQFF
TGTGCCAGCAGTAGCAGGGGGGCTGTCGGGGCCAATGAGCAGTTCTTC
>.|TRBJ2-2|TRBV18|.
CASSPKARAGTGELFF
TGTGCCAGCTCACCAAAGGCCAGGGCAGGTACCGGGGAGCTGTTTTTT
>.|TRBJ2-3|TRBV5-1|.
CASSLGVVDDTQYF
TGCGCCAGCAGCTTGGGAGTGGTTGACGATACGCAGTATTTT
>.|TRBJ2-3|TRBV4-2|.
CASSQDVSRWTDTQYF
TGTGCCAGCAGCCAAGATGTCAGCCGGTGGACAGATACGCAGTATTTT
>.|TRBJ2-5|TRBV27|TRBD2
CASSRGLGTSGGGKETQYF
TGTGCCAGCAGTCGCGGTTTAGGGACTAGCGGGGGGGGAAAAGAGACCCAGTACTTC
>.|TRBJ2-2|TRBV5-4|TRBD1
CASSLRFRDRGLLGTGELFF
TGTGCCAGCAGCTTGAGATTTCGCGACAGGGGGCTCCTGGGAACCGGGGAGCTGTTTTTT
>.|TRBJ2-7|TRBV29-1|.
CSVETDSYEQYF
TGCAGCGTCGAAACAGATTCCTACGAGCAGTACTTC
>.|TRBJ2-3|TRBV7-9|.
CASSPSPLHTDTQYF
TGTGCCAGCAGCCCCAGTCCACTACACACAGATACGCAGTATTTT
>many|TRBJ1-5|TRBV7-9|TRBD1
CASSPLLGQGSNQPQHF
TGTGCCAGCAGCCCCCTGTTAGGACAGGGAAGCAATCAGCCCCAGCATTTT
>many|TRBJ1-5|TRBV18|.
CASSQTGDGQPQHF
TGTGCCAGCTCACAGACAGGAGACGGTCAGCCCCAGCATTTT
>few|TRBJ2-5|TRBV7-2|.
CASSPTVETQYF
TGTGCCAGCAGCCCGACAGTGGAGACCCAGTACTTC
>.|TRBJ1-2|TRBV20-1|.
CSAGPVYGYTF
TGCAGTGCCGGACCGGTCTATGGCTACACCTTC
>.|TRBJ2-5|TRBV24-1|.
CATQLRGQETQYF
TGTGCCACCCAGCTCCGCGGGCAAGAGACCCAGTACTTC
>.|TRBJ2-1|TRBV24-1|.
CATSDLRPTEQFF
TGTGCCACCAGTGATTTACGGCCGACTGAGCAGTTCTTC
>few|TRBJ1-4|TRBV9|TRBD1
CASSDTGVDEKLFF
TGTGCCAGCAGCGATACAGGGGTGGATGAAAAACTGTTTTTT
>.|TRBJ1-5|TRBV20-1|.
CSASDSNQPQHF
TGCAGTGCTAGTGATAGCAATCAGCCCCAGCATTTT
>few|TRBJ2-3|TRBV15|.
CATSSLDTDTQYF
TGTGCCACCAGCTCCCTCGACACAGATACGCAGTATTTT
>once|TRBJ2-3|TRBV18|.
CASGTGITDTQYF
TGTGCCAGCGGAACAGGGATCACAGATACGCAGTATTTT
>many|TRBJ2-7|TRBV2|TRBD1
CASSPQGRSYGEQYF
TGTGCCAGCAGTCCACAGGGGAGATCCTACGGGGAGCAGTACTTC
>.|TRBJ1-4|TRBV12-3/TRBV12-4|.
CASAARGNEKLFF
TGTGCCAGCGCGGCACGCGGTAATGAAAAACTGTTTTTT
>.|TRBJ1-1|TRBV9|.
CASSAPGQNTEAFF
TGTGCCAGCAGCGCCCCGGGACAGAACACTGAAGCTTTCTTT
>few|TRBJ2-3|TRBV7-8|.
CASSFFGDTQYF
TGTGCCAGCAGCTTCTTTGGGGATACGCAGTATTTT
>.|TRBJ2-3|TRBV6-1|.
CASSSQGSGTDTQYF
TGTGCCAGCAGCTCTCAGGGTAGCGGCACAGATACGCAGTATTTT
>few|TRBJ1-4|TRBV4-3|TRBD1
CASGGTGGEKLFF
TGCGCCAGCGGCGGGACAGGGGGTGAAAAACTGTTTTTT